Listed below are T cell receptor beta chains from one sample, sequenced in a study of response to subunit inactivated influenza vaccine. TCRdb processed the RT-PCR reads anew with MiXCR; each CDR3 protein has one entry. The sample lists hundreds of thousands of distinct CDR3 sequences; 9% to 15% were seen once. Sequenced material: non-naive T cells sorted from PBMCs, taken 14 to 15 days before vaccination. The receptors stem from a man over 45 who received an inactivated influenza vaccine. The CDR3 runs from the conserved cysteine through the conserved F or W. Fields, in order: J gene, V gene, clone size, D gene, CDR3 DNA, CDR3 protein. D genes are given only for firm matches. Size is stated for part of the rows, as once, few or many counts, or as a class when the clone is expanded.

>TRBJ2-7|TRBV6-2/TRBV6-3|NA|TRBD1
TGTGCCAGCAGTTACTCGATTACAGGGGGCTCCTACGAGCAGTACTTC
CASSYSITGGSYEQYF
>TRBJ1-2|TRBV5-4|NA|NA
TGTGCCAGCAGCACTACAGGGAATTTTGGCTACACCTTC
CASSTTGNFGYTF
>TRBJ1-2|TRBV25-1|NA|NA
TGTGCCAGCAGTTATCAGAGCTATGGCTACACCTTC
CASSYQSYGYTF
>TRBJ2-7|TRBV21-1|few|NA
TGTGCCAGCAGCAAAGAACAAGCCCCCCTTGGGACGGGGCCCTACGAGCAGTACTTC
CASSKEQAPLGTGPYEQYF
>TRBJ1-1|TRBV28|many|TRBD1
TGTGCCAGCAGTTTATATAGCCAGGGGGGGTATGGGACTGAAGCTTTCTTT
CASSLYSQGGYGTEAFF
>TRBJ2-2|TRBV5-1|many|NA
TGCGCCAGCAGCCGCACGGAGATAGACACCGGGGAGCTGTTTTTT
CASSRTEIDTGELFF
>TRBJ2-7|TRBV28|NA|TRBD1
TGTGCCAGCCGCAGGGGGCTCTACGAGCAGTACTTC
CASRRGLYEQYF
>TRBJ1-6|TRBV30|NA|NA
TGTGCCTGGAGTGCCCTAAGGTCACCCCTCCACTTT
CAWSALRSPLHF
>TRBJ2-1|TRBV12-3/TRBV12-4|many|NA
TGTGCCAGCAGTCCCACCATAGCGGTTGTTGGCAATGAGCAGTTCTTC
CASSPTIAVVGNEQFF
>TRBJ1-5|TRBV5-1|once|NA
TGCGCCAGCAGCTTGGGGTCTAGCAATCAGCCCCAGCATTTT
CASSLGSSNQPQHF
>TRBJ2-5|TRBV9|few|NA
TGTGCCAGCAGCGTACAGGGGGGAGAGACCCAGTACTTC
CASSVQGGETQYF
>TRBJ2-1|TRBV13|NA|NA
TGTGCCAGCAGCCCTCGGACAGCCGCCGCTGAGCAGTTCTTC
CASSPRTAAAEQFF
>TRBJ2-7|TRBV2|NA|NA
TGTGCCAGCAGTGCCTCGTGGACACTCTCCTACGAGCAGTACTTC
CASSASWTLSYEQYF
>TRBJ1-4|TRBV2|NA|NA
TGTGCCAGCAGTGAGCGGCAGGGTACAGGTGAAAAACTGTTTTTT
CASSERQGTGEKLFF
>TRBJ2-7|TRBV6-1|NA|TRBD1
TGTGCCAGCAGGAGACAGGGGGCCGACGAGCAGTACTTC
CASRRQGADEQYF
>TRBJ1-6|TRBV2|NA|NA
TGTGCCAGCAGCCGACAGGCCTATAATTCACCCCTCCACTTT
CASSRQAYNSPLHF
>TRBJ2-1|TRBV7-3|many|NA
TGTGCCAGCAGCCCCCAGACGGGGGCCCTCGAGCAGTTCTTC
CASSPQTGALEQFF
>TRBJ1-1|TRBV3-1|many|NA
TGTGCCAGCAGCCAAGACTCTGTATGGACCCTCCTGCACATGAACACTGAAGCTTTCTTT
CASSQDSVWTLLHMNTEAFF
>TRBJ2-5|TRBV6-5|few|NA
TGTGCCAGCAGTTACTCTCTAGCCCCCCAAGAGACCCAGTACTTC
CASSYSLAPQETQYF
>TRBJ2-1|TRBV6-2/TRBV6-3|few|TRBD2
TGTGCCAGCATTTTACGGGAGGGGGGCTACAATGAGCAGTTCTTC
CASILREGGYNEQFF
>TRBJ2-5|TRBV15|NA|TRBD2
TGTGCCACCAGCAGAGATGGAGTTGCGGGAGGTCGTCTTATGGAGACCCAGTACTTC
CATSRDGVAGGRLMETQYF
>TRBJ1-2|TRBV28|NA|NA
TGTGCCAGCAGTTTAGGACCCCGGGGCTACACCTTC
CASSLGPRGYTF
>TRBJ2-2|TRBV10-3|few|TRBD1
TGTGCCATCAGACTCGGCGGGCAGGGGGCCAGCGGGGAGCTGTTTTTT
CAIRLGGQGASGELFF
>TRBJ1-6|TRBV3-1|many|TRBD1
TGTGCCAGCAGACCCGGGACAGATAATTCACCCCTCCACTTT
CASRPGTDNSPLHF
>TRBJ1-2|TRBV25-1|few|NA
TGTGCCAGCAGTCCACAGTATCGGGGCTATGGCTACACCTTC
CASSPQYRGYGYTF
>TRBJ2-1|TRBV27|NA|NA
TGTGCCAGCAGTTTTGAGGCGCCCAGATACAATGAGCAGTTCTTC
CASSFEAPRYNEQFF
>TRBJ1-2|TRBV20-1|NA|TRBD1
TGCAGTGCTAGAGATCTTTGGACAGGGGATAACTATGGCTACACCTTC
CSARDLWTGDNYGYTF
>TRBJ2-7|TRBV3-1|medium-sized|TRBD1
TGTGCCAGCAGCCAGGGACCGGGACAGATTTACGAGCAGTACTTC
CASSQGPGQIYEQYF
>TRBJ2-7|TRBV3-1|NA|TRBD1
TGTGCCAGCAGAACCAGGGGGTCTATGTACTTC
CASRTRGSMYF
>TRBJ1-2|TRBV29-1|NA|TRBD1
TGCAGCGTTACAGGGGTCCGGGGCTACACCTTC
CSVTGVRGYTF
>TRBJ2-4|TRBV7-2|many|NA
TGTGCCAGCAGCTTGGGGCCCGGTCCACGGGGGAACATTCAGTACTTC
CASSLGPGPRGNIQYF
>TRBJ1-2|TRBV5-4|NA|NA
TGTGCCAGCAGCTGGGGGAGGACCGGCGGATTCTATGGCTACACCTTC
CASSWGRTGGFYGYTF
>TRBJ2-5|TRBV12-3/TRBV12-4|NA|TRBD2
TGTGCCAGCAGTTTCTGGGGGGGGGGAGGCCAAGAGACCCAGTACTTC
CASSFWGGGGQETQYF
>TRBJ1-3|TRBV4-1|few|NA
TGCGCCAGCCGGCCTCAGGGGGGAAACACCATATATTTT
CASRPQGGNTIYF
>TRBJ2-7|TRBV3-1|NA|TRBD1
TGTGCCAGCAGCCGTACGACAGGGTACGAGCAGTACTTC
CASSRTTGYEQYF
>TRBJ1-5|TRBV7-8|NA|NA
TGTGCCAGCAGCCCCCTAGTGCAGAGCAATCAGCCCCAGCATTTT
CASSPLVQSNQPQHF
>TRBJ2-3|TRBV29-1|few|NA
TGCAGCGTTGATTCAGATACGCAGTATTTT
CSVDSDTQYF
>TRBJ2-3|TRBV18|many|NA
TGTGCCAGCAGCCCGGGAGATACGCAGTATTTT
CASSPGDTQYF
>TRBJ2-5|TRBV4-1|NA|NA
TGCGCCAGCAGCCACGAGGGGAGCTTCAGGGAGACCCAGTACTTC
CASSHEGSFRETQYF
>TRBJ2-1|TRBV6-1|NA|NA
TGTGCCAGCTCCTATACACAGGGGAGGGATGAGCAGTTCTTC
CASSYTQGRDEQFF
>TRBJ2-1|TRBV24-1|few|TRBD1
TGTGCCACCAGTGATCGGACAGGGGGCGCGGGTAGAGTATCGTTAGATGAGCAGTTCTTC
CATSDRTGGAGRVSLDEQFF
>TRBJ2-1|TRBV6-1|NA|TRBD2
TGTGCCAGCAGGGGGATACTAGCGGGGGAGATTGAGCAGTTCTTC
CASRGILAGEIEQFF
>TRBJ1-4|TRBV7-2|few|TRBD1
TGTGCCAGCAGGCCAACAGGGGCAACTAATGAAAAACTGTTTTTT
CASRPTGATNEKLFF
>TRBJ1-2|TRBV20-1|many|NA
TGCAGTGCTCATCCCCCGGCAGGACCGAGCTGGGGCTACACCTTC
CSAHPPAGPSWGYTF
>TRBJ1-2|TRBV9|NA|NA
TGTGCCAGCAGCGTAGAGGAGGGGAGCGGCTACACCTTC
CASSVEEGSGYTF
>TRBJ2-7|TRBV28|few|NA
TGTGCCAGCAGTATCCCGGGGCTGGCCTACGAGCAGTACTTC
CASSIPGLAYEQYF
>TRBJ2-7|TRBV10-2|many|NA
TGCGCCAGCAGTGAGCAAGGGGCCGAGCAGTACTTC
CASSEQGAEQYF
>TRBJ2-1|TRBV25-1|many|NA
TGTGCCAGCAGTGTGGGAGGTGGCAATGAGCAGTTCTTC
CASSVGGGNEQFF
>TRBJ2-4|TRBV12-3/TRBV12-4|few|TRBD1
TGTGCCAGCAAACAGGGGGCGTCTAACAAAAACATTCAGTACTTC
CASKQGASNKNIQYF